This entry lists 30 T cell receptor beta chains sequenced from one sample in a study of identifying expanded T cells in peripheral blood. TCRdb's copy holds only in-frame clones and misses some; the assay was immunoSEQ multiplex PCR. The sample has about 90,000 clones, approximately 86% seen once. Sequenced: blood. Receptors were obtained from a person between 18 and 75 years old in good health.

The chain carries TRBV6-4 and TRBJ2-2, with 14 bases identical to TRBD2. The V segment lost 8 bases and the J segment 3 bases; nucleotides outside the gene matches: 8. The CDR3 spans 17 residues. Germline assignment: CDR1 MRHNA and CDR2 SNTAGT. CDR3 bases: TGTGCCAGCTCCCGGACTAGCGGGGGGACCCACACCGGGGAGCTGTTTTTT. It codes for CASSRTSGGTHTGELFF.

CDR3 loop: CASSPRVQGWGEQYF. CDR3 sequence (DNA): TGTGCCAGCAGTCCCCGTGTGCAGGGTTGGGGCGAGCAGTACTTC. V and J are TRBV6-4 and TRBJ2-7; a weak D match, TRBD1 (5 bases). CDR3 length equals 15 residues. Germline CDR1 and CDR2: MRHNA and SNTAGT. Trimming took off 5 bases at V and 6 bases at J, with 20 bases between the two ends.

V and J are TRBV29-1 and TRBJ1-4; 8 nucleotides align to TRBD1. This CDR3 has 17 amino acids. In germline, CDR1 is SQVTM, CDR2 ANQGSEA. With 0 bases clipped from V and 7 bases from J, the junction kept 13 bases outside the gene matches. CDR3 DNA sequence: TGCAGCGTTGAAGACCCGAACGACAGGGGTTTAAGTGAAAAACTGTTTTTT. It specifies CSVEDPNDRGLSEKLFF.

This clone came up once. This sequence joins TRBV4-1 and TRBJ1-3; perhaps TRBD1 as D (5 bases). The CDR3 runs to 14 residues. V was shortened by 2 bases and J by 5 bases, with 10 bases between the two germline ends. Germline loops: CDR1 MGHRA, CDR2 YSYEKL. Written as DNA, the CDR3 is TGCGCCAGCAGCCAACAGGGCGGAAGAAACACCATATATTTT. The encoded protein is CASSQQGGRNTIYF.

The chain has TRBV2 and TRBJ1-4; D gene unclear. The CDR3 runs 11 residues. V was pared by 4 bases and J by 11 bases, with 8 bases between. CDR1 and CDR2 (germline): SNHLY, FYNNEI. CDR3 loop: CASSGNTKLFF. The DNA of the CDR3 is TGTGCCAGCAGTGGAAACACCAAACTGTTTTTT.

The genes are TRBV27 and TRBJ1-3, with 7 bases that match TRBD1. J gave up 2 bases and V 5 bases, and 6 bases lay outside the gene matches. From germline, CDR1 is MNHEY and CDR2 SMNVEV (reference sequence). This CDR3 comprises 15 residues. Here the CDR3 DNA reads TGTGCCAGCAGTCCACAGGGACAGCCTGGAAACACCATATATTTT. Protein product: CASSPQGQPGNTIYF.

This chain connects TRBV21-1 to TRBJ1-4. TRBV21-1 is marked as a pseudogene. CDR3 length: 11 amino acids. In nucleotides, the CDR3 is TGTGCCAGCAGCAAATCTTCGGAACTGTTTTTT. The encoded protein is CASSKSSELFF.

The table lists this clone with a count of one. The chain uses TRBV13 and TRBJ2-3, with TRBD2 matching 9 bases. Germline CDR1 reads PRHDT; CDR2 reads FYEKMQ (reference sequence). The CDR3 is 15 residues long. The trim removed 5 bases at V and 2 bases at J, leaving 5 bases unmatched. The CDR3 coding sequence is TGTGCCAGCAGCCTATTAGCGGGGGACACAGATACGCAGTATTTT. This encodes CASSLLAGDTDTQYF.

The genes are TRBV7-9 and TRBJ1-4; TRBD1 is a possible D gene (6 bases). The V end was cut by 4 bases, the J end by 5 bases, with 14 bases between. This CDR3 has 15 amino acids. The germline gives CDR1 SEHNR, CDR2 FQNEAQ (reference sequence). The CDR3 DNA follows: TGTGCCAGCAGCTGGGGCGCAGGGGTGAATGAAAAACTGTTTTTT. Translation gives CASSWGAGVNEKLFF.

The rearrangement uses TRBV7-2 and TRBJ2-5; TRBD2 aligns across 12 bases. The V gene's germline CDR1 is SGHTA and CDR2 FQGNSA. The CDR3 consists of 16 residues. V trimming: 5 bases; J trimming: 4 bases; junction bases outside the gene matches: 8. The CDR3 nucleotides read TGTGCCAGCAGCCCTCGAGCGACTAGCGGGAGAGAGACCCAGTACTTC. The encoded protein is CASSPRATSGRETQYF.

This sequence joins TRBV7-9 and TRBJ2-7, with no clear D. The CDR3 has 13 residues. CDR1 and CDR2 from the germline V gene are SEHNR and FQNEAQ (reference sequence). The germline V and J ends were trimmed by 1 base and 3 bases, with 7 bases remaining between them. The CDR3 DNA reads as TGTGCCAGCAGCTTAGGATTGAGCTACGAGCAGTACTTC. Its protein is CASSLGLSYEQYF.

The chain employs TRBV4-3 and TRBJ1-3; unclear D gene. Germline V CDR1 and CDR2: LGHNA, YSLEER. The CDR3 is 16 residues long. V gave up 0 bases and J gave up 4 bases, with 13 bases separating them. The DNA for the CDR3 is TGCGCCAGCAGCCAAGACTACGGGGTTAGCGGAAACACCATATATTTT. This translates into CASSQDYGVSGNTIYF.

This clone was found a few times. This chain connects TRBV11-3 to TRBJ2-1; D might be TRBD2 (6 bases). Trimming took 4 bases from V and 5 from J, leaving 12 bases between them. Germline assignment: CDR1 SGHNT and CDR2 YENEEA. There are 14 residues in the CDR3. CDR3 nucleotide sequence: TGTGCCAGCAGCTCCCCTGGGGGGAACAATGAGCAGTTCTTC. This sequence encodes CASSSPGGNNEQFF.

The J gene is TRBJ2-1, the V gene TRBV4-3; 11 nucleotides agree with TRBD2. Trimming took 0 bases from V and 0 from J; bases not matched to a gene: 13. The CDR3 totals 21 residues. The germline gives CDR1 LGHNA, CDR2 YSLEER. CDR3 nucleotides: TGCGCCAGCAGCCAAGATCCCCTTGGGGTAGCGGGGGGGAGCTCCTACAATGAGCAGTTCTTC. Protein: CASSQDPLGVAGGSSYNEQFF.

CDR3 in DNA: TGTGCCAGTAGTAGCAGAGGGACCTACGAGCAGTACTTC. Its translation: CASSSRGTYEQYF. The chain combines TRBV19 with TRBJ2-7; D is perhaps TRBD2 (5 bases). This CDR3 has 13 amino acids. The V end was cut by 4 bases, the J end by 2 bases, with 9 bases between. Germline V gene data show CDR1 as LNHDA and CDR2 as SQIVND (reference sequence).

This chain links TRBV19 with TRBJ2-1; TRBD2 matches 7 bases. The CDR3 length is 15 residues. CDR1 is LNHDA, CDR2 SQIVND, per germline (reference sequence). With 7 bases clipped from V and 6 bases from J, the junction kept 12 bases outside the gene matches. The CDR3 spells CASKSLASGINEQFF. The CDR3, as DNA: TGTGCCAGTAAAAGCCTTGCTAGCGGAATCAATGAGCAGTTCTTC.

This chain links TRBV6-1 with TRBJ2-7; D not certain. V was trimmed by 6 bases and J by 5 bases, leaving 14 bases between them. CDR1 MNHNS and CDR2 SASEGT come from the germline V gene. The CDR3 is 13 amino acids. The CDR3 region is CASRIGAVDEQYF. CDR3 DNA: TGTGCCAGCAGGATAGGCGCGGTCGACGAGCAGTACTTC.

The chain employs TRBV5-5 and TRBJ1-1; weak D call: TRBD1 (6 bases). Germline-derived CDR1 and CDR2 are SGHKS and YYEKEE (reference sequence). Trimming took off 5 bases at V and 6 bases at J, with 20 bases between the two ends. This CDR3 region has 15 residues. CDR3 residues: CASRVPGGRDSEAFF. For the CDR3, the DNA is TGTGCCAGCAGGGTACCTGGGGGCCGGGACTCTGAAGCTTTCTTT.

The chain is built from TRBV5-1 and TRBJ2-1; D might be TRBD1 (6 bases). From germline, CDR1 is SGHRS and CDR2 YFSETQ. The CDR3 has 15 residues. V was clipped by 1 base and J by 8 bases, with 16 bases between them. CDR3 region: CASSLQGAGADEQFF. CDR3 DNA: TGCGCCAGCAGCTTGCAGGGAGCAGGGGCGGATGAGCAGTTCTTC. Filled out from reference TRBV5-1 and TRBJ2-1, the complete variable domain reads KAGVTQTPRYLIKTRGQQVTLSCSPISGHRSVSWYQQTPGQGLQFLFEYFSETQRNKGNFPGRFSGRQFSNSRSEMNVSTLELGDSALYLCASSLQGAGADEQFFGPGTRLTVL.

The chain combines TRBV2 with TRBJ2-4; 7 bases match TRBD2. The CDR3 is 15 amino acids. V shed 2 bases, J shed 9 bases, and the junction held 10 bases outside the gene matches. Germline CDR1 and CDR2: SNHLY and FYNNEI. The CDR3 sequence is CASSEMMGGTGIQYF. The CDR3 nucleotides are TGTGCCAGCAGTGAAATGATGGGGGGGACGGGCATTCAGTACTTC.

The genes are TRBV30 and TRBJ2-5; D ambiguous. V was shortened by 7 bases and J by 5 bases, with 11 bases between the two germline ends. This CDR3 has 11 amino acids. Germline CDR1 reads GTSNPN; CDR2 reads SVGIG (reference sequence). The CDR3 nucleotides are TGTGCCTACGGAATGGGTGAGACCCAGTACTTC. Its translation: CAYGMGETQYF.

The rearrangement joins TRBV5-1 to TRBJ2-5; a weak D match, TRBD2 (6 bases). This CDR3 region has 14 residues. CDR1 and CDR2 (germline): SGHRS, YFSETQ. V was clipped by 2 bases and J by 2 bases, with 10 bases between them. CDR3 coding DNA: TGCGCCAGCAGCTTAGGAGGGGATCAAGAGACCCAGTACTTC. Its protein is CASSLGGDQETQYF.

This clone was found once. This chain connects TRBV9 to TRBJ2-7; D unclear. Between the trimmed V and J ends, which lost 0 bases and 0 bases, there was a span of 13 bases. The CDR3 is made up of 16 amino acids. CDR1 and CDR2 from the germline V gene are SGDLS and YYNGEE. The CDR3, as DNA: TGTGCCAGCAGCGTAGGAGGTAACCCAAGCTCCTACGAGCAGTACTTC. Protein product: CASSVGGNPSSYEQYF. Complete variable domain (other parts from reference TRBV9 and TRBJ2-7): DSGVTQTPKHLITATGQRVTLRCSPRSGDLSVYWYQQSLDQGLQFLIQYYNGEERAKGNILERFSAQQFPDLHSELNLSSLELGDSALYFCASSVGGNPSSYEQYFGPGTRLTVT.

J is TRBJ2-7 and V is TRBV7-9; possibly TRBD1 or TRBD2 for D (5 bases each). The CDR3 spans 13 residues. V lost 5 bases to trimming and J lost 6 bases, with 14 bases between them. Germline V gives CDR1 SEHNR, CDR2 FQNEAQ (reference sequence). The CDR3 loop is CASSKTIGTEQYF. Here the CDR3 DNA reads TGTGCCAGCAGCAAGACTATTGGGACCGAGCAGTACTTC. Filled out from reference TRBV7-9 and TRBJ2-7, the complete variable domain reads DTGVSQNPRHKITKRGQNVTFRCDPISEHNRLYWYRQTLGQGPEFLTYFQNEAQLEKSRLLSDRFSAERPKGSFSTLEIQRTEQGDSAMYLCASSKTIGTEQYFGPGTRLTVT.

This clone occurred once. V and J are TRBV19 and TRBJ1-6, with TRBD1 as a possible D gene (6 bases). The CDR3 is 14 residues long. V lost 6 bases and J 2 bases, leaving 8 bases between the germline ends. Germline loops: CDR1 LNHDA, CDR2 SQIVND (reference sequence). The CDR3 spells CASRQGTYNSPLHF. CDR3 DNA sequence: TGTGCCAGTAGACAGGGAACCTATAATTCACCCCTCCACTTT. Together with reference TRBV19 and TRBJ1-6, the CDR3 gives the full variable domain: DGGITQSPKYLFRKEGQNVTLSCEQNLNHDAMYWYRQDPGQGLRLIYYSQIVNDFQKGDIAEGYSVSREKKESFPLTVTSAQKNPTAFYLCASRQGTYNSPLHFGNGTRLTVT.

The V and J genes are TRBV11-3 and TRBJ2-7; 10 positions match TRBD2. From germline, CDR1 is SGHNT and CDR2 YENEEA. The CDR3 sequence is 15 residues long. V was pared by 5 bases and J by 6 bases, with 10 bases of the junction left unmatched. The CDR3 loop reads CASSPPSGGLPEQYF. The CDR3 region has the DNA TGTGCCAGCAGCCCACCTAGCGGGGGACTCCCCGAGCAGTACTTC. Together with reference TRBV11-3 and TRBJ2-7, the CDR3 gives the full variable domain: EAGVVQSPRYKIIEKKQPVAFWCNPISGHNTLYWYLQNLGQGPELLIRYENEEAVDDSQLPKDRFSAERLKGVDSTLKIQPAELGDSAVYLCASSPPSGGLPEQYFGPGTRLTVT.

Regarding this clone: Compared with germline, one end of the junction differs, possibly owing to a read error. The same CDR3 is also encoded by other DNA sequences in this sample. The J gene is TRBJ2-5, the V gene TRBV7-2; TRBD2 agrees at 12 bases. Germline loops: CDR1 SGHTA, CDR2 FQGNSA. The CDR3 loop spans 14 amino acids. CDR3 protein: CASSLAGGGETQYF. DNA of the CDR3: TGTGCCAGCAGCCTAGCGGGAGGGGGAGAGACCCAGTACTTC.

This sequence joins TRBV7-2 and TRBJ2-7; 7 bases are a match to TRBD1. Germline V gene data show CDR1 as SGHTA and CDR2 as FQGNSA. The CDR3 totals 17 residues. V shed 0 bases, J shed 4 bases, and the junction held 12 bases outside the gene matches. CDR3 in amino acids: CASSLALIPGQLYEQYF. CDR3 bases: TGTGCCAGCAGCTTAGCCCTAATTCCGGGACAGCTATACGAGCAGTACTTC.

This sequence joins TRBV6-1 and TRBJ1-5; 8 bases agree with TRBD1. J lost 2 bases, V lost 4 bases, and 13 bases had no gene match. The germline gives CDR1 MNHNS, CDR2 SASEGT. CDR3 length: 18 amino acids. The CDR3 DNA follows: TGTGCCAGCAGTGGACAGGGGAGTGGGGGATATCGCAATCAGCCCCAGCATTTT. This sequence encodes CASSGQGSGGYRNQPQHF.

This clone was seen a single time. V usage is TRBV6-1 and J usage is TRBJ2-5, with D unresolved. CDR3 length: 14 residues. Trimming removed 2 bases at V and 4 bases at J, with 11 bases between. Per the germline V gene, CDR1 is MNHNS and CDR2 is SASEGT. The CDR3 is CASSERPALETQYF. The CDR3 bases are TGTGCCAGCAGTGAACGCCCGGCCCTAGAGACCCAGTACTTC.